This T cell receptor (beta chain) was sequenced for a study of beta chain features in type 1 diabetes. Study outcomes and limitations: Shorter TCRB CDR3s, moderately but significantly so, were found in Type 1 diabetes patients in all four CD4+ subsets. VDJ junctions from type 1 diabetes patients carried fewer insertions and larger deletions. Sampled from patients, naive, central memory and Treg TCRB repertoires appeared more similar than those sampled from healthy donors.

In regard to this clone: Its antigen is currently unknown.

The isolated RNA, all of it, was reverse transcribed, so expressed TCRB transcripts were what got sequenced. Measured with immunoSEQ multiplex PCR; TCRdb has only the in-frame clones, and not every one. This sample has some 150,000 clones, with over 8.5% found just once. Cells sorted by CD45RO/CCR7/CD25/CD127/CD95/CD27 comprised CD4+ naive, central memory, regulatory and stem cell-like memory cells. V lost 0 bases and J 1 base, leaving 1 base between the germline ends. The CDR3 sequence is 13 residues long. Per germline, CDR1 MNHEY and CDR2 SVGAGI. The chain couples TRBV6-5 to TRBJ2-4, with D hard to call. The TCR comes from a man between 18 and 29 years old in good health. Sequenced: central memory CD4+ T cells from blood. The CDR3 region is CASSYSAKNIQYF. The CDR3 DNA reads TGTGCCAGCAGTTACTCGGCCAAAAACATTCAGTACTTC.